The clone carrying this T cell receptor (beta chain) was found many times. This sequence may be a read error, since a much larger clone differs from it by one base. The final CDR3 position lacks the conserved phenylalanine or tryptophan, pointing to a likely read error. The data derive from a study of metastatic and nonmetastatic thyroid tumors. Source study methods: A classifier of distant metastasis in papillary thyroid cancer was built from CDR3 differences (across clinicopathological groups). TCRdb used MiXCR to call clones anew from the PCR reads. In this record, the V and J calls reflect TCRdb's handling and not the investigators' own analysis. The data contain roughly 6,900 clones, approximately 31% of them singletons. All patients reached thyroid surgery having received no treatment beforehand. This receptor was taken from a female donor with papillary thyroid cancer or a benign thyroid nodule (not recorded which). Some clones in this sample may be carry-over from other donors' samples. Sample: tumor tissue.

CDR3 loop: CSARHLLPREAFS. DNA of the CDR3: TGCAGTGCTAGGCATTTATTGCCACGGGAAGCTTTCTCT. V and J are TRBV20-1 and TRBJ1-1; D unclear. CDR3 length: 13 amino acids. The germline CDR1 and CDR2 sequences are DFQATT and SNEGSKA (reference sequence). The V and J ends lost 3 bases and 8 bases respectively, with 16 bases between them.